This T cell receptor (beta chain) was sequenced in a study of T cell repertoires in cytomegalovirus infection. Study overall: Through public TCR beta signatures, both CMV infection and matching HLA type were indicated. Study findings and constraints: Individuals carrying CMV plus the relevant HLA were identified by cumulative frequency of public TCR beta families. Dominating the ex vivo response were TCR beta clonotypes that were CMV-specific and HLA-C-restricted.

CDR1 and CDR2 (germline): SGHTA, FQGNSA. Unmatched junction bases numbered 5, after V lost 5 bases and J lost 2 bases. This CDR3 comprises 15 residues. The table lists this clonotype with many counts. The antigen remains undetermined. Each CDR3 protein gets one entry after TCRdb re-called the reads with MiXCR. The data contain 300,000 or so distinct CDR3 sequences, approximately 8.9% of them seen just once; the ten biggest clones take up less than 3%. Sequences were obtained from PBMCs. The chain has TRBV7-2 and TRBJ1-5; 8 bases are shared with TRBD1. This sequence was found in a human donor in good health (CMV status not recorded). Some clones in this sample may be carry-over from other donors' samples. The CDR3 DNA sequence: TGTGCCAGCAGCACCCAACAGGGGGGCAATCAGCCCCAGCATTTT. This encodes CASSTQQGGNQPQHF.